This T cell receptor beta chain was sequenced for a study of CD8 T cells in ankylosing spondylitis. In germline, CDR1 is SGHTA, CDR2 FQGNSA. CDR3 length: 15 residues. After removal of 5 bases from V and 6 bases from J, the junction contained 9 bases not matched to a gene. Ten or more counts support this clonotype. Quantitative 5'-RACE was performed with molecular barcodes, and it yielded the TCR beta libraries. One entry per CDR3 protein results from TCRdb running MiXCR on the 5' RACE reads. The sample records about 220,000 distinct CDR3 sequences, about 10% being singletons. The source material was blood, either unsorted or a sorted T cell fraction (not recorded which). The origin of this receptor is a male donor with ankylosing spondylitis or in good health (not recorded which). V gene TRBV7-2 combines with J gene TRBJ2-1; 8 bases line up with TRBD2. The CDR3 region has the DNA TGTGCCAGCAGCCCGGCCCGGGGGGGCAGCAATGAGCAGTTCTTC. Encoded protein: CASSPARGGSNEQFF.